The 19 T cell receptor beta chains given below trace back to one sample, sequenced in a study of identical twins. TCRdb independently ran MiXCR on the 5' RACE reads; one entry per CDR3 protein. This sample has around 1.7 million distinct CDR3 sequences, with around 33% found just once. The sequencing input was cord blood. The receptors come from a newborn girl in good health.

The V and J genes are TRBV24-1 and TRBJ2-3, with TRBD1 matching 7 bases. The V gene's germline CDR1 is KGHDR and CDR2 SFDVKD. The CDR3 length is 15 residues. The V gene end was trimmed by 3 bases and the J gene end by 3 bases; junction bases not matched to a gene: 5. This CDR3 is CATSDTGVLTDTQYF. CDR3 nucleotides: TGTGCCACCAGTGATACAGGGGTCTTAACAGATACGCAGTATTTT.

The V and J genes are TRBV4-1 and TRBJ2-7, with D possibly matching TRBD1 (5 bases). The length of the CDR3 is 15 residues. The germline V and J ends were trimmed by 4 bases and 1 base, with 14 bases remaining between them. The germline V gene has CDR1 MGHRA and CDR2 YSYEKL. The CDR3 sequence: CASSRRTGFSYEQYF. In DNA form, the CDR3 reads TGCGCCAGCAGCCGACGAACAGGTTTTTCCTACGAGCAGTACTTC.

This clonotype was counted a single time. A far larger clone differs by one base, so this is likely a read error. Written as DNA, the CDR3 is TGTGTCAGCAGCCGGGGGAGCTCCTACAATGAGCAGTTCTTC. Residues: CVSSRGSSYNEQFF. V gene TRBV3-1 combines with J gene TRBJ2-1; weak D call: TRBD2 (6 bases). Per the germline V gene, CDR1 is LGHDT and CDR2 is YNNKEL (reference sequence). CDR3 length: 14 amino acids.

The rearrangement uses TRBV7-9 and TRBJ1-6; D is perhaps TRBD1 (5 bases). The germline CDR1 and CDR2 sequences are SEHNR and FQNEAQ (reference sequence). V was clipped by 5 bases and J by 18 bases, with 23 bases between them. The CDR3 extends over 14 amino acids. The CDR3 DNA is TGTGCCAGCAGCGTAAGAAAGGGGATAATTCACCCCCACTTT. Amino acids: CASSVRKGIIHPHF. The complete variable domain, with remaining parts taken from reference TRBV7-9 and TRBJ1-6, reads DTGVSQNPRHKITKRGQNVTFRCDPISEHNRLYWYRQTLGQGPEFLTYFQNEAQLEKSRLLSDRFSAERPKGSFSTLEIQRTEQGDSAMYLCASSVRKGIIHPHFGNGTRLTVT.

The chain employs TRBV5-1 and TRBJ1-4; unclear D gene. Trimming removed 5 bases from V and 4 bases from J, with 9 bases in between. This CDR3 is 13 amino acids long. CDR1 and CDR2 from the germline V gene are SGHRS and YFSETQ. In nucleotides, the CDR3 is TGCGCCAGCAGGGAGAATGTTAATGAAAAACTGTTTTTT. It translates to CASRENVNEKLFF.

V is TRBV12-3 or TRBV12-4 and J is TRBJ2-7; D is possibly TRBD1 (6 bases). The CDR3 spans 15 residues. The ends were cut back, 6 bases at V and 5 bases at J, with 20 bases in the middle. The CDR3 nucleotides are TGTGCCAGCAGCCGTGACAGGTTTTTTCTCCACGAGCAGTACTTC. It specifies CASSRDRFFLHEQYF.

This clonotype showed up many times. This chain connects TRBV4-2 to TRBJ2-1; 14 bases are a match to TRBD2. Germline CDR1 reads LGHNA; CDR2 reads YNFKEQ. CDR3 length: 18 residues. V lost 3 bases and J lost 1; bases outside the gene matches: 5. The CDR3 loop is CASSHQGTSGSSYNEQFF. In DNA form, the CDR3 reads TGTGCCAGCAGCCACCAAGGGACTAGCGGGAGTTCCTACAATGAGCAGTTCTTC.

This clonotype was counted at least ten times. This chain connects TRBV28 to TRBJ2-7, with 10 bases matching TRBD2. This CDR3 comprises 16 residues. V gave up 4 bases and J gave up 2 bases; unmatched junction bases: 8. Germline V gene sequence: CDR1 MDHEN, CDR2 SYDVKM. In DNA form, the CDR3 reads TGTGCCAGCAGTTCTCCCCGGACTAGCGGCGCCTACGAGCAGTACTTC. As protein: CASSSPRTSGAYEQYF.

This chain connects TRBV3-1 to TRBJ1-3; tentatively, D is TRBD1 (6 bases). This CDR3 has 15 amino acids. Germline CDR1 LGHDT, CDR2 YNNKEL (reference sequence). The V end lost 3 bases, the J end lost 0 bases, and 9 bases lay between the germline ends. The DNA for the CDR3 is TGTGCCAGCAGCCACCCGGGACACTCTGGAAACACCATATATTTT. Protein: CASSHPGHSGNTIYF.

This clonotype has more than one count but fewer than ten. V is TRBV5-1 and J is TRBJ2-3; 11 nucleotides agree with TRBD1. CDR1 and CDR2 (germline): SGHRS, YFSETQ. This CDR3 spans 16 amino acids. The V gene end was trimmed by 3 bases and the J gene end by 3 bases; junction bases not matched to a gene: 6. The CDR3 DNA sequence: TGCGCCAGCAGCTCGTCCGGGACAGGGGGGACAGATACGCAGTATTTT. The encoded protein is CASSSSGTGGTDTQYF.

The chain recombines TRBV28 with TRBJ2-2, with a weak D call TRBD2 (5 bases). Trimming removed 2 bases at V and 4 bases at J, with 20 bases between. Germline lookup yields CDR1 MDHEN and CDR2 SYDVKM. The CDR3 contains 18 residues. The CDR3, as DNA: TGTGCCAGCAGTTTACCTCGGGGTACCCTTTGGGGCACCGGGGAGCTGTTTTTT. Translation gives CASSLPRGTLWGTGELFF.

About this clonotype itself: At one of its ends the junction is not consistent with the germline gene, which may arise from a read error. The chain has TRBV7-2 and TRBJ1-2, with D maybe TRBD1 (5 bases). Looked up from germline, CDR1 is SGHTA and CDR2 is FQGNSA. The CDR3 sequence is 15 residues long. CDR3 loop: CASSMAGTANDGCSF. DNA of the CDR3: TGTGCCAGCAGCATGGCAGGGACCGCTAACGATGGCTGCTCCTTC.

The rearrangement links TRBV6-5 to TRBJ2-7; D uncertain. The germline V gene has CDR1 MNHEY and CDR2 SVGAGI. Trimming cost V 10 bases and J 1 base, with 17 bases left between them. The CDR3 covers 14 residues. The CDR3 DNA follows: TGTGCCACCTTCGCCCTCCAGTCTTCCTACGAGCAGTACTTC. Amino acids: CATFALQSSYEQYF.

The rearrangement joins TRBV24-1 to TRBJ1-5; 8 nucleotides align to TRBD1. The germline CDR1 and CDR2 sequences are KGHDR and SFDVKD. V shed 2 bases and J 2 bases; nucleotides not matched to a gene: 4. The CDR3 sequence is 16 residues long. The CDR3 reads CATSDSGTGGNQPQHF. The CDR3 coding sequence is TGTGCCACCAGTGATTCTGGGACAGGAGGCAATCAGCCCCAGCATTTT.

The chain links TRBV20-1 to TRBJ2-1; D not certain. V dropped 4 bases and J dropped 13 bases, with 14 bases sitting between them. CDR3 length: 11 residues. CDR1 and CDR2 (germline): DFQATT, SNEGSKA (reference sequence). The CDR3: CSAKASPHQFF. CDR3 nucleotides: TGCAGTGCTAAGGCAAGCCCCCATCAGTTCTTC.

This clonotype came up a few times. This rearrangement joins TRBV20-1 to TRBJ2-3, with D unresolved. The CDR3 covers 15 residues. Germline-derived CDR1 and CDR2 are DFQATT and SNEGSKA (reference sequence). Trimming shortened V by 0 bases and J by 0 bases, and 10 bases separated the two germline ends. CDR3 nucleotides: TGCAGTGCTAGAGATCGAAAACAAAGCACAGATACGCAGTATTTT. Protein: CSARDRKQSTDTQYF.

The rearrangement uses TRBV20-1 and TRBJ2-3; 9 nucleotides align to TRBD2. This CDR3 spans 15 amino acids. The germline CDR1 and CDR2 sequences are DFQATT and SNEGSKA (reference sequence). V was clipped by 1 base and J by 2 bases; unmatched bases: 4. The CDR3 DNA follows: TGCAGTGCTAGAGGGGCTAGCGGGGACACAGATACGCAGTATTTT. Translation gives CSARGASGDTDTQYF.

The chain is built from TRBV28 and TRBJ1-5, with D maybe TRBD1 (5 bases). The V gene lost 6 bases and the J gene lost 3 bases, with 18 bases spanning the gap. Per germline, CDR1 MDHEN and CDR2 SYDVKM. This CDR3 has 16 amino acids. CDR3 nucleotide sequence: TGTGCCAGCAGCCCACCCGGGACCTATAACAATCAGCCCCAGCATTTT. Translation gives CASSPPGTYNNQPQHF.

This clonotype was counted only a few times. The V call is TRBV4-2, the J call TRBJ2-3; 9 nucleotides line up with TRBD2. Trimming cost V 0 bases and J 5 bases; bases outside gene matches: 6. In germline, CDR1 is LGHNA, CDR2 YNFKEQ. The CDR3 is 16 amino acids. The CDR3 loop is CASSQEPAGGLDTQYF. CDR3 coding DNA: TGTGCCAGCAGCCAAGAACCAGCGGGGGGTCTAGATACGCAGTATTTT.